This record concerns one T cell receptor beta chain sequence. No antigen is known for it. The germline gene is not matched at one end of the junction; a read error may be the cause. Germline CDR1 is PRHDT and CDR2 is FYEKMQ (reference sequence). This CDR3 has 13 amino acids. This record comes from a study of CD8 T cells in Susac syndrome. General observations from the study: The study conceded that its TCR sequencing and HLA analysis involved relatively few individuals.

Sequencing of TCR beta was undertaken in CD8+ and CD4+ T cells derived from blood. Treatment-naive patients with stable or active relapsing-remitting disease served as multiple sclerosis controls. With random hexamers, 0.5 to 1 ug RNA was reverse transcribed. Across 54 Vbeta and 13 Jbeta, TCR beta CDR3 was amplified with immunoSEQ multiplex PCR. A single record per CDR3 protein comes from TCRdb applying MiXCR to the immunoSEQ multiplex PCR reads. The sample records 150,000 to 180,000 distinct CDR3 sequences, over 85% being singletons. V gene TRBV13 combines with J gene TRBJ2-4; 7 bases agree with TRBD1. The receptor was isolated from a human donor with multiple sclerosis. Material for sequencing was CD8+ T cells from PBMCs. The CDR3 DNA follows: TGTGCCAGCAGCTCAGGACAGGAAAAGATTCAGTACTTC. The encoded protein is CASSSGQEKIQYF.